What follows is one T cell receptor (beta chain) and its context. The data stem from a study of T cell changes during pregnancy in multiple sclerosis. This table comes from immunoSEQ multiplex PCR, and its TCRdb copy is limited to in-frame clones, with some not included. The sample has tens of thousands of clones, approximately 90% seen once; the top ten hold 0.95%. This TCR derives from a female donor with multiple sclerosis, enrolled in a pregnancy study. Specimen: peripheral blood, collected before pregnancy.

CDR3 DNA: TGTGCCAGCAGCTTAAGCGCAGATACGCAGTATTTT. Encoded protein: CASSLSADTQYF. The chain combines TRBV7-6 with TRBJ2-3, with no clear D. The CDR3 sequence is 12 residues long. CDR1 is SGHVS, CDR2 FNYEAQ, per germline. Between the trimmed V and J ends, which lost 2 bases and 4 bases, there was a span of 4 bases.